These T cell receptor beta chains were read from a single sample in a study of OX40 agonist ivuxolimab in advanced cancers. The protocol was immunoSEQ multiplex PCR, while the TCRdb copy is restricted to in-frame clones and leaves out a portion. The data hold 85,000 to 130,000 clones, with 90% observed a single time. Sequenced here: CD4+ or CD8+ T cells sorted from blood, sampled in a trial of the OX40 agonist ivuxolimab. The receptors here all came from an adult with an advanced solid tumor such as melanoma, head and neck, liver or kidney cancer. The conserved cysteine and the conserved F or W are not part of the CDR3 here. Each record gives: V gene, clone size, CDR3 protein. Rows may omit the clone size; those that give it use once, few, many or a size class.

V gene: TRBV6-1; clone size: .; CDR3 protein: ASSAGQGAFNEQF
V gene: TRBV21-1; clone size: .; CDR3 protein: ASSKEEGEGYGYT
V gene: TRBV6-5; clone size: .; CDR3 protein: ASSYQAGQY
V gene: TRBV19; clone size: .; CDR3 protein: ASSSGQGLGETQY
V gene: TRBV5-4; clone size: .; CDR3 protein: ASSLQGVNEQF
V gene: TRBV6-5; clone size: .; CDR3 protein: ASSLVAADTQY
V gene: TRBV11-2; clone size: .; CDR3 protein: ASSLQRLQETQY
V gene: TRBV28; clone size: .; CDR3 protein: ASRTNAGQQY
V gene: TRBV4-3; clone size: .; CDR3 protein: ASSQSTRVAGGPTGELF
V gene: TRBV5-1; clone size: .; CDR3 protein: ASRLLGRGEETQY
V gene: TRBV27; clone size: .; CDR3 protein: ASSFGTSGGETQY
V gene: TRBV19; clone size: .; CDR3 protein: ASSGGLPDTQY
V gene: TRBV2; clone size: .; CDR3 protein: ASTIQGVNTEAF
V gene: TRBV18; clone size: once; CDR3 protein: ASSAQGGDTEAF
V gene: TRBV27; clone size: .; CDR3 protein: ATQDRVNYEQY
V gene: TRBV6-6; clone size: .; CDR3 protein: ASSIRTGAYGYT
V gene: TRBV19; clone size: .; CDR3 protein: ASADGRNQPQH
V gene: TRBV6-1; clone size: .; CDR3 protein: ASVWDRGGEQY
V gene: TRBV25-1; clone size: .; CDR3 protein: ASKDYGNTIY
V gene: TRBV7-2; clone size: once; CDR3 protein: ASSRGRSQETQY
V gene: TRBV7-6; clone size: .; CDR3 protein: ASSLDIGLPIQY
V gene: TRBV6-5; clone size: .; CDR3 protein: ASSNPDTQY
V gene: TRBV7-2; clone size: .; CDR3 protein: ASSTVYGLADTDTQY
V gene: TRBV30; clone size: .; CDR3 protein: AWSVGGVLGYT
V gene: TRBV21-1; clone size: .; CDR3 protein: ASSPYPDFPGQGNYGYT
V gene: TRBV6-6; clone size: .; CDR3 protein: ASSTGTTVSYEQY
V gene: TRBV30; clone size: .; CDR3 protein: AFQVGLGETQY
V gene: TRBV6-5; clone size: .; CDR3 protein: ASSPQGNTEAF
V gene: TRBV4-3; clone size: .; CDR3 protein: ASARGGIDSPLH
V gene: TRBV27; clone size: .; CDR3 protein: ASSPSTGRGYT
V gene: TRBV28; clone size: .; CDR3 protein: ASSMRQGSNQPQH
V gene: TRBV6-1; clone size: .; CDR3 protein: ASVYSRAGRTEAF
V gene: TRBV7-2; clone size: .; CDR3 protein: ASSLNQPVSPLH
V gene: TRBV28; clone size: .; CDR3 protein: ASSFSQTATNEKLF
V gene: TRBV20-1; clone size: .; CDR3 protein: SAGRDPQY
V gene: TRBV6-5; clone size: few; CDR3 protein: ASSYGGATNSPLH
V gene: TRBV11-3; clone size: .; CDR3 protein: ASSLRTPQGTLH
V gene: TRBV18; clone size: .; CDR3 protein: ASSPRDSGYEQY
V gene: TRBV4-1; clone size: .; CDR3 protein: ASSRGDRGPGEQY
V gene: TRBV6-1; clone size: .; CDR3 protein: ASRYIEGEPLH
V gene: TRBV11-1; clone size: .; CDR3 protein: ASSRSAANEKLF
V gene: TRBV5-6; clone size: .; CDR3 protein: ASSFGYEQY
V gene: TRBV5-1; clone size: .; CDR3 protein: ASSTLGQKQETQY
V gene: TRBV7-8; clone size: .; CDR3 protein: ASSPPTGYYEQY
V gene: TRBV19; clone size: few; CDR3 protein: ASSPQGSKQPQH